This TCR beta chain was captured in a study of CD8+CD57+ T cells in acquired aplastic anemia. Study summary: Healthy donor sequencing depth: around 9.9 million CD4+, 11 million to 14 million CD8+ reads. Study outcomes and limitations: The number of CD8+ CDR3 sequences shared by patients and controls was fewer than 35. For CD8+ Simpson's diversity, patients and controls showed no significant difference.

Researchers used genomic DNA as the template to profile TCR beta VDJ and CDR3. TCRdb reanalysed the reads using MiXCR and keeps one entry per CDR3 protein. This table has 100,000 to 150,000 distinct CDR3 sequences, 48% appearing once. This clonotype was found once. The antigen is undetermined. A junction end diverges from the germline sequence, so it may reflect a read error. CDR3 length: 17 amino acids. The germline CDR1 and CDR2 sequences are SQVTM and ANQGSEA. The TCR sequence derives from a human donor in good health, serving as a control. The sample was sorted CD4+, CD8+, or CD8+CD57+ T cells (not recorded which) from PBMCs. This rearrangement joins TRBV29-1 to TRBJ2-1, with D possibly being TRBD1 (7 bases). CDR3 sequence: CSVDGGQSTYSYDEQFF. The CDR3 bases are TGCAGCGTTGACGGGGGACAGAGTACCTACTCCTACGATGAGCAGTTCTTC.